Following are 20 T cell receptor beta chains from one sample sequenced in a study of cytomegalovirus exposure and HLA in healthy donors. 60 Vbeta and 13 Jbeta primers were used in PCR. Clones were sequenced by immunoSEQ multiplex PCR, and TCRdb holds only the in-frame ones, with some missing. The sample carries over 150,000 clones, roughly 80% recorded once. The material sequenced was PBMCs. Receptors were obtained from a man younger than 45 in good health and CMV-seronegative.

The CDR3 loop is CASSGTSGRNEQFF. The CDR3 DNA is TGCGCCAGCAGTGGGACTAGCGGGAGGAATGAGCAGTTCTTC. The V gene is TRBV10-2, the J gene TRBJ2-1; 14 positions match TRBD2. V trimming: 4 bases; J trimming: 7 bases; junction bases outside the gene matches: 0. Germline values: CDR1 WSHSY, CDR2 SAAADI. The CDR3 runs 14 residues.

This chain joins TRBV27 and TRBJ1-2, with 10 bases fitting TRBD1. Trimming cost V 5 bases and J 4 bases; bases outside gene matches: 4. CDR3 size: 14 residues. CDR1 and CDR2 from the germline V gene are MNHEY and SMNVEV (reference sequence). DNA of the CDR3: TGTGCCAGCAGTCCAGGGACAGGGGTCTATGGCTACACCTTC. Translating gives CASSPGTGVYGYTF.

Notes on this clone: The junction does not match germline at one end; this may be a read error. CDR3 nucleotide sequence: TGTTCCAGCAGCCGTACTCTGGGACAACTTTTTAACTATGGCTACACCTTC. It codes for CSSSRTLGQLFNYGYTF. V and J are TRBV7-9 and TRBJ1-2; a weak D match, TRBD1 (6 bases). The germline gives CDR1 SEHNR, CDR2 FQNEAQ (reference sequence). The CDR3 extends over 17 amino acids. The variable domain in full, completed from reference TRBV7-9 and TRBJ1-2, reads DTGVSQNPRHKITKRGQNVTFRCDPISEHNRLYWYRQTLGQGPEFLTYFQNEAQLEKSRLLSDRFSAERPKGSFSTLEIQRTEQGDSAMYLCSSSRTLGQLFNYGYTFGSGTRLTVV.

The chain recombines TRBV19 with TRBJ2-6; possibly TRBD1 for D (5 bases). The CDR3 has 14 residues. CDR1 is LNHDA, CDR2 SQIVND, per germline (reference sequence). V was shortened by 6 bases and J by 2 bases, with 8 bases between the two germline ends. CDR3 nucleotides: TGTGCCAGTAGGGAACAGGCTGGGGCCAACGTCCTGACTTTC. This gives the protein CASREQAGANVLTF.

The J gene is TRBJ2-7, the V gene TRBV28; D might be TRBD2 (6 bases). The ends were cut back, 6 bases at V and 3 bases at J, with 12 bases in the middle. The length of the CDR3 is 13 residues. Germline V gene lookup returns CDR1 MDHEN and CDR2 SYDVKM. CDR3 residues: CASSPGRYYEQYF. The CDR3 DNA reads as TGTGCCAGCAGCCCCGGGAGATACTACGAGCAGTACTTC.

This clone was seen more than once but under ten times. This chain connects TRBV6-5 to TRBJ1-4; D unresolved. Trimming left V 7 bases short and J 7 bases short, with 16 bases between. There are 14 residues in the CDR3. The germline CDR1 and CDR2 sequences are MNHEY and SVGAGI. In DNA form, the CDR3 reads TGTGCCAGCAACGATCCGGGTCGCCCTGAAAAACTGTTTTTT. This encodes CASNDPGRPEKLFF.

This chain uses TRBV7-9 with TRBJ2-5; no definite D call. The tail of the sequence fits TRBJ2-7 better, so the J call may be wrong. This CDR3 is 13 amino acids long. Germline values: CDR1 SEHNR, CDR2 FQNEAQ (reference sequence). The CDR3 protein is CASSYDTSYEQYF. The CDR3 region has the DNA TGTGCCAGCAGCTACGACACTTCCTACGAGCAGTACTTC.

V usage is TRBV7-3 and J usage is TRBJ2-1; D possibly corresponds to TRBD1 (5 bases). Trimming took off 1 base at V and 6 bases at J, with 7 bases between the two ends. The CDR3 is 13 residues long. The germline gives CDR1 SGHTA, CDR2 FQGTGA. The CDR3 DNA is TGTGCCAGCAGCTTAAGTGGGGCCAATGAGCAGTTCTTC. Its translation is CASSLSGANEQFF. Full variable domain (rest looked up from reference TRBV7-3 and TRBJ2-1): GAGVSQTPSNKVTEKGKYVELRCDPISGHTALYWYRQSLGQGPEFLIYFQGTGAADDSGLPNDRFFAVRPEGSVSTLKIQRTERGDSAVYLCASSLSGANEQFFGPGTRLTVL.

This chain connects TRBV28 to TRBJ2-7; D is uncertain. The germline gives CDR1 MDHEN, CDR2 SYDVKM. The CDR3 totals 17 residues. The V and J ends lost 1 base and 3 bases respectively, with 19 bases between them. CDR3 residues: CASSLFAGVGLVYEQYF. The CDR3, as DNA: TGTGCCAGCAGTTTATTTGCCGGTGTGGGCCTGGTCTACGAGCAGTACTTC.

The chain links TRBV6-1 to TRBJ1-2; weak D call: TRBD1 (5 bases). The V and J ends lost 1 base and 7 bases respectively, with 16 bases between them. Germline values: CDR1 MNHNS, CDR2 SASEGT. There are 15 residues in the CDR3. CDR3 amino acids: CASSEEGLGLAGYTF. CDR3 bases: TGTGCCAGCAGTGAAGAGGGTTTGGGACTTGCTGGCTACACCTTC.

This chain uses TRBV25-1 with TRBJ2-7; 7 bases are a match to TRBD2. J gave up 2 bases and V 6 bases, and 4 bases lay outside the gene matches. The CDR3 runs to 13 residues. Germline CDR1 reads MGHDK; CDR2 reads SYGVNS. CDR3 nucleotide sequence: TGTGCCAGCAGCGGGACTACCCCCTACGAGCAGTACTTC. It is translated as CASSGTTPYEQYF.

CDR3 DNA: TGTGCCAGCAGCTTGGCCGCTTTGGCGAATAGGGGTGGCTACACCTTC. Protein product: CASSLAALANRGGYTF. The chain joins TRBV5-6 to TRBJ1-2; weak D call: TRBD1 (5 bases). Trimming removed 0 bases at V and 7 bases at J, with 19 bases between. CDR1 is SGHDT, CDR2 YYEEEE, per germline. This CDR3 is built from 16 residues.

V gene TRBV9 combines with J gene TRBJ2-1, with 12 bases lining up with TRBD2. V lost 3 bases, J lost 6 bases, and 16 bases stayed unmatched. The CDR3 length is 19 residues. The germline CDR1 and CDR2 sequences are SGDLS and YYNGEE. CDR3 amino acids: CASSAPRGLAGKRANEQFF. The CDR3 nucleotides are TGTGCCAGCAGCGCCCCACGGGGACTAGCGGGTAAGAGGGCCAATGAGCAGTTCTTC.

The chain has TRBV30 and TRBJ2-7; TRBD2 aligns across 8 bases. Germline values: CDR1 GTSNPN, CDR2 SVGIG (reference sequence). Unmatched junction bases numbered 6, after V lost 2 bases and J lost 6 bases. The CDR3 is 13 amino acids. The CDR3 DNA is TGTGCCTGGAGTTCCGGGAGGGGTGGCGAGCAGTACTTC. It yields the protein CAWSSGRGGEQYF.

V gene TRBV30 combines with J gene TRBJ2-5, with D unresolved. CDR3 length: 12 residues. Looked up from germline, CDR1 is GTSNPN and CDR2 is SVGIG (reference sequence). V gave up 7 bases and J gave up 4 bases, with 13 bases separating them. The CDR3 reads CASHDRRETQYF. CDR3 sequence (DNA): TGTGCCTCCCATGATAGGAGAGAGACCCAGTACTTC.

The chain couples TRBV6-1 to TRBJ2-3; a possible D gene is TRBD2 (5 bases). With 6 bases removed from V and 3 bases from J, the gap between germline ends came to 16 bases. This CDR3 is built from 15 residues. Germline V lookup: CDR1 MNHNS, CDR2 SASEGT. The CDR3 sequence is CASSAGSPETDTQYF. The CDR3 DNA reads TGTGCCAGCAGCGCGGGTAGCCCAGAAACAGATACGCAGTATTTT.

In this sample, this clone turned up a few times. The rearrangement joins TRBV30 to TRBJ1-3, with unresolved D. Germline V gene lookup returns CDR1 GTSNPN and CDR2 SVGIG (reference sequence). V was shortened by 7 bases and J by 0 bases, with 13 bases between the two germline ends. This CDR3 has 14 residues. CDR3 nucleotides: TGTGCCTCGTCGGAGCGACGCTCTGGAAACACCATATATTTT. Protein sequence: CASSERRSGNTIYF.

The chain recombines TRBV19 with TRBJ1-3, with 8 bases aligning to TRBD1. Germline V gives CDR1 LNHDA, CDR2 SQIVND (reference sequence). The V gene end was trimmed by 5 bases and the J gene end by 2 bases; junction bases not matched to a gene: 5. The CDR3 covers 15 residues. CDR3 coding DNA: TGTGCCAGTAGTCCCCGGGACAGGCCTGGAAACACCATATATTTT. This translates into CASSPRDRPGNTIYF.

The chain combines TRBV5-1 with TRBJ2-3; 10 bases line up with TRBD2. V was pared by 0 bases and J by 11 bases, with 6 bases of the junction left unmatched. Germline V gives CDR1 SGHRS, CDR2 YFSETQ. The CDR3 runs 14 residues. The CDR3 reads CASSLATSGVQQYF. DNA for the CDR3: TGCGCCAGCAGCTTGGCTACTAGCGGGGTCCAGCAGTATTTT.

V and J are TRBV4-1 and TRBJ2-7; 9 bases map to TRBD2. V was pared by 4 bases and J by 4 bases, with 17 bases of the junction left unmatched. The V gene's germline CDR1 is MGHRA and CDR2 YSYEKL. The CDR3 contains 18 residues. The CDR3 reads CASSPTGTSSSAFYEQYF. The CDR3, as DNA: TGCGCCAGCAGCCCTACCGGGACTAGCAGCTCGGCGTTTTACGAGCAGTACTTC.